The T cell receptor beta chain under discussion was sequenced for a study of blood T cell repertoires in COVID-19. Study-level information: COVID-19 samples, acute and convalescent, were from the United States, Italy and Spain.

The CDR3 is made up of 16 amino acids. The germline V gene encodes CDR1 SGHNT and CDR2 YENEEA. The V gene end was trimmed by 4 bases and the J gene end by 4 bases; junction bases not matched to a gene: 9. Generated by immunoSEQ multiplex PCR, the TCRdb table keeps only in-frame clones and is missing some. This sample carries about 120,000 clones, roughly 78% of them seen once, and the ten largest clones take 16%. The rearrangement uses TRBV11-3 and TRBJ2-3; 9 positions agree with TRBD2. Sample: peripheral blood. The origin of this receptor is a man aged 60-69 years with active or convalescent COVID-19. DNA for the CDR3: TGTGCCAGCAGCTCCTTCGGGCGGGAGGGAGCAGATACGCAGTATTTT. Translating gives CASSSFGREGADTQYF.